The sequence of this T cell receptor (beta chain) was determined in a study of graft-versus-host responses after intestinal transplantation. Study-level information: The recipients all started with anti-thymocyte globulin induction and then took tacrolimus and steroids for roughly three years. General study findings and limits: Detected in recipient marrow were GvH clones, some of which were first observed in ileum or blood.

Sequencing used immunoSEQ multiplex PCR; TCRdb keeps in-frame clones, though not all of them. The table has over 65,000 clones, under 95% seen once. About this clone: The antigen is not known.

Germline CDR1 reads SGHNT; CDR2 reads YYREEE (reference sequence). The CDR3 runs 17 residues. Trimming removed 4 bases at V and 0 bases at J, with 18 bases between. The clonotype was recovered from a human donor who was the organ donor for an intestinal transplant. This rearrangement joins TRBV5-4 to TRBJ2-3, with TRBD2 as a possible D gene (7 bases). Here the sequenced sample was unstimulated CD8+ T cells sorted from spleen or lymph node cells, taken before transplant. As DNA, the CDR3 is TGTGCCAGCAGCCAATACGGGGCGGGGGCCAGCACAGATACGCAGTATTTT. It is translated as CASSQYGAGASTDTQYF.